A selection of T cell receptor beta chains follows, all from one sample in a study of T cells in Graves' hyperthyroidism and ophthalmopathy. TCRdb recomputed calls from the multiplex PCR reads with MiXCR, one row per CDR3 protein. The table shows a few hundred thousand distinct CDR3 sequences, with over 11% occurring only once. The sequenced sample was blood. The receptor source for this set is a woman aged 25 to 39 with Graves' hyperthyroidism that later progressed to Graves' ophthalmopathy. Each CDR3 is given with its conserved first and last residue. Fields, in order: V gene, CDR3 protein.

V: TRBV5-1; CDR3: CASSSGQMLNGYTF
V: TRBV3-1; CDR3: CASSQDLAADGYTF
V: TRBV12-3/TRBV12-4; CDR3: CASSLAGGLEQFF
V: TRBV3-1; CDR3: CASSQGLISWNTEASF
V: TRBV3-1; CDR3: CASSHPGLAGLQGDTQYF
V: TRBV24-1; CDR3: CATRSMNTEAFF
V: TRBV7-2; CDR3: CASTLRPYGYTF
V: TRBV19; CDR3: CASKARISYNEQFF
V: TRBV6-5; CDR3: CASSYPGTTGPYEQYF
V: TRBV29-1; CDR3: CSVFNGLTTTGELFF
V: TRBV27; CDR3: CASSFGTGGSYNEQFF
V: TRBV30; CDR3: CAWSVLFRVQEGTEAFF
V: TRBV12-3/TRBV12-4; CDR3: CASSPLANTEAFF
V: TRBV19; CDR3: CASKGTGSGETQYF